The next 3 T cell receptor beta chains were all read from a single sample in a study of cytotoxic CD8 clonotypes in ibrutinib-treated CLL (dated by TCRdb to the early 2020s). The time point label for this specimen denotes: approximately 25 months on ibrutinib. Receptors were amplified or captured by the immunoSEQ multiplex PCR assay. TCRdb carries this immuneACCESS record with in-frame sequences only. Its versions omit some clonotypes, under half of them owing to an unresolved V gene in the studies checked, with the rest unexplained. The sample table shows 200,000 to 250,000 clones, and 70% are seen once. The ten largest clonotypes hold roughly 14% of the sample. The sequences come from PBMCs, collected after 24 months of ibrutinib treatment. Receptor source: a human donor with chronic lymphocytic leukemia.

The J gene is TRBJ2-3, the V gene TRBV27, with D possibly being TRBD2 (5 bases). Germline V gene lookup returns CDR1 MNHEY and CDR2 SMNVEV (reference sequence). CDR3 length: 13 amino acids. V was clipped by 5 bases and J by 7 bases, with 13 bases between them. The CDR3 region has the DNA TGTGCCAGCAGTCCTGGACTTCAGCATACGCAGTATTTT. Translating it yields CASSPGLQHTQYF.

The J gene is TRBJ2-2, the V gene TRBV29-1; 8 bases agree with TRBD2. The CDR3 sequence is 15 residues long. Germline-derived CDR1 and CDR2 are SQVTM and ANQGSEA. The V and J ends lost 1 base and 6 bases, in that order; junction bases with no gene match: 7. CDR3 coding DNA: TGCAGCGTTGAAGCGGGCCGGGAGGGAGCCGGGGAGCTGTTTTTT. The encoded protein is CSVEAGREGAGELFF.

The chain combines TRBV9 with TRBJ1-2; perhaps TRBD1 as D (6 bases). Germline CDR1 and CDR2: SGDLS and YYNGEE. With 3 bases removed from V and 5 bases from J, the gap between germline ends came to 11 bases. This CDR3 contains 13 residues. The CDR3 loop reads CASSAGTLYGYTF. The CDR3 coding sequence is TGTGCCAGCAGCGCCGGGACATTATATGGCTACACCTTC.